The clone carrying this T cell receptor beta chain was seen many times. The target antigen is unknown. The CDR3 sequence is 16 residues long. J gave up 3 bases and V 2 bases, and 7 bases lay outside the gene matches. The germline V gene has CDR1 MNHEY and CDR2 SMNVEV (reference sequence). The sample belongs to a study of T cells in Graves' hyperthyroidism and ophthalmopathy. Study in general: The blood sample was taken at first diagnosis, before treatment began. Study-level results: Prediction of ophthalmopathy progression came a median approximately 7 months pre-onset.

TCR beta CDR3 region amplification was performed from RNA transcripts. The TCR CDR3 was amplified in a first-round RT-PCR using the HTBI primer set. TCRdb analysed the multiplex PCR reads with MiXCR anew, one entry per CDR3 protein. Here the sample spans about 400,000 distinct CDR3 sequences, 14% to 15% being singletons. The sample taken for sequencing was blood. J is TRBJ2-7 and V is TRBV27; 10 bases are shared with TRBD2. This clonotype originated in a woman aged 25 to 39 with Graves' hyperthyroidism. The CDR3 loop is CASSLDPGLANYEQYF. CDR3 DNA: TGTGCCAGCAGTTTAGACCCGGGACTAGCGAACTACGAGCAGTACTTC.